These 14 T cell receptor beta chains were all obtained from the same sample, sequenced in a study of intratumoral heterogeneity in liver cancer. Tumour samples came from separate, distinct regions of the hepatocellular carcinoma nodule. The assay was immunoSEQ multiplex PCR, and TCRdb's table has in-frame clones only and misses some. The sample holds around 6,400 clones, 50% to 60% seen once. The sample consisted of tumor tissue, taken before any cancer treatment. These receptor sequences come from a man in his 70s with hepatocellular carcinoma.

By sample fraction, this clone is medium-sized. The DNA of the CDR3 is TGTGCCAGCAGCCATTGGGGGGCCGGGAATGAGCAGTTCTTC. Protein sequence: CASSHWGAGNEQFF. This chain connects TRBV7-9 to TRBJ2-1; perhaps D is TRBD1 or TRBD2 (6 bases each). Germline lookup yields CDR1 SEHNR and CDR2 FQNEAQ (reference sequence). This CDR3 spans 14 amino acids. The ends were cut back, 5 bases at V and 7 bases at J, with 15 bases in the middle.

This chain connects TRBV4-3 to TRBJ1-2; D perhaps matches TRBD1 (5 bases). V was pared by 0 bases and J by 3 bases, with 8 bases between. The length of the CDR3 is 14 residues. Per germline, CDR1 LGHNA and CDR2 YSLEER. This chain's CDR3 is CASSQEPGDYGYTF. The CDR3 DNA sequence: TGCGCCAGCAGCCAAGAACCGGGGGACTATGGCTACACCTTC.

The rearrangement uses TRBV3-1 (or the pseudogene TRBV3-2) and TRBJ1-1; D unclear. There are 15 residues in the CDR3. Germline CDR1 reads LGHDT; CDR2 reads YNNKEL (reference sequence). The V gene lost 1 base and the J gene lost 5 bases, with 14 bases spanning the gap. The CDR3 reads CASSQVVVGSTEAFF. The CDR3 DNA reads TGTGCCAGCAGCCAAGTAGTCGTTGGGTCAACTGAAGCTTTCTTT.

The genes are TRBV6-6 and TRBJ1-5; D perhaps matches TRBD1 (6 bases). V lost 2 bases to trimming and J lost 3 bases, with 11 bases between them. The CDR3 totals 15 residues. The germline CDR1 and CDR2 sequences are MNHNY and SVGAGI (reference sequence). This chain's CDR3 is CASSYAGANNQPQHF. The DNA for the CDR3 is TGTGCCAGCAGTTACGCGGGGGCTAACAATCAGCCCCAGCATTTT.

The chain is built from TRBV6-5 and TRBJ2-1, with D tentatively TRBD1 or TRBD2 (5 bases each). The V end lost 6 bases, the J end lost 4 bases, and 13 bases lay between the germline ends. Germline V gene sequence: CDR1 MNHEY, CDR2 SVGAGI. CDR3 length: 14 residues. Written as DNA, the CDR3 is TGTGCCAGCAGGGGACGTGGCAGTTACAATGAGCAGTTCTTC. Translating it yields CASRGRGSYNEQFF.

The rearrangement joins TRBV6-6 to TRBJ2-3; a weak D match, TRBD1 (5 bases). The CDR3 sequence is 13 residues long. Trimming removed 6 bases from V and 3 bases from J, with 10 bases in between. CDR1 is MNHNY and CDR2 is SVGAGI in the germline V gene (reference sequence). CDR3 region: CASSGQGTDTQYF. The DNA for the CDR3 is TGTGCCAGCAGCGGTCAGGGTACAGATACGCAGTATTTT.

In its sample, this clone was seen a few times. The V and J genes are TRBV5-4 and TRBJ1-2, with D maybe TRBD1 (6 bases). V lost 1 base and J lost 8, with 12 bases in between. CDR3 length: 13 amino acids. Germline V gene sequence: CDR1 SGHNT, CDR2 YYREEE (reference sequence). For the CDR3, the DNA is TGTGCCAGCAGCTTGTTGCAGGGGAGCGGCTACACCTTC. It encodes CASSLLQGSGYTF.

In its sample, this clone ranks as medium-sized. The chain employs TRBV28 and TRBJ1-1; possible D gene TRBD1, 5 bases. The CDR3 contains 14 residues. Germline values: CDR1 MDHEN, CDR2 SYDVKM. V lost 6 bases to trimming and J lost 4 bases, with 15 bases between them. In DNA, the CDR3 is TGTGCCAGCAGACCACAGGTTTTGGGCACTGAAGCTTTCTTT. Its translation: CASRPQVLGTEAFF.

The gene calls are TRBV5-1 and TRBJ1-3; perhaps TRBD1 as D (5 bases). With 2 bases removed from V and 4 bases from J, the gap between germline ends came to 7 bases. Germline V gives CDR1 SGHRS, CDR2 YFSETQ. The CDR3 runs 13 residues. The CDR3 DNA reads TGCGCCAGCAGCTTAAGACAGGGAAACACCATATATTTT. As protein: CASSLRQGNTIYF. The variable domain in full, completed from reference TRBV5-1 and TRBJ1-3, reads KAGVTQTPRYLIKTRGQQVTLSCSPISGHRSVSWYQQTPGQGLQFLFEYFSETQRNKGNFPGRFSGRQFSNSRSEMNVSTLELGDSALYLCASSLRQGNTIYFGEGSWLTVV.

This clone was detected only a few times. The rearrangement joins TRBV28 to TRBJ1-1; 7 nucleotides agree with TRBD1. V gave up 5 bases and J gave up 1 base; unmatched junction bases: 7. CDR1 and CDR2 from the germline V gene are MDHEN and SYDVKM. The CDR3 has 15 amino acids. The CDR3 reads CASSQRRTGNTEAFF. The CDR3 coding sequence is TGTGCCAGCAGTCAACGTCGGACAGGGAACACTGAAGCTTTCTTT.

V and J are TRBV19 and TRBJ1-1, with TRBD1 as a possible D gene (6 bases). Germline lookup yields CDR1 LNHDA and CDR2 SQIVND (reference sequence). V lost 5 bases and J lost 5, with 15 bases in between. The CDR3 has 14 residues. This chain's CDR3 is CASSLPTGGTEAFF. The CDR3 DNA follows: TGTGCCAGTAGTCTCCCGACAGGCGGGACTGAAGCTTTCTTT. The variable domain in full, completed from reference TRBV19 and TRBJ1-1, reads DGGITQSPKYLFRKEGQNVTLSCEQNLNHDAMYWYRQDPGQGLRLIYYSQIVNDFQKGDIAEGYSVSREKKESFPLTVTSAQKNPTAFYLCASSLPTGGTEAFFGQGTRLTVV.

DNA for the CDR3: TGCGCCAGCAGCCAAGATCTCCTTAGATTGCACGAGCAGTACTTC. It specifies CASSQDLLRLHEQYF. The chain carries TRBV4-3 and TRBJ2-7; D not certain. This CDR3 region has 15 residues. The V end lost 0 bases, the J end lost 5 bases, and 14 bases lay between the germline ends. Germline lookup yields CDR1 LGHNA and CDR2 YSLEER.

Judged by abundance, this clone is medium-sized. The rearrangement joins TRBV6-6 to TRBJ1-5; D not resolved. V gave up 2 bases and J gave up 9 bases, with 14 bases separating them. This CDR3 contains 14 residues. Germline loops: CDR1 MNHNY, CDR2 SVGAGI (reference sequence). CDR3 nucleotide sequence: TGTGCCAGCAGTTACGCGCCAGATCGGGGGCCCCAGCATTTT. Translating gives CASSYAPDRGPQHF.

This clone was seen a few times. The V call is TRBV4-1, the J call TRBJ1-2; D uncertain. This CDR3 region has 15 residues. Trimming took off 2 bases at V and 1 base at J, with 11 bases between the two ends. Germline values: CDR1 MGHRA, CDR2 YSYEKL. CDR3 residues: CASSQSLTINYGYTF. The DNA of the CDR3 is TGCGCCAGCAGCCAATCCCTGACCATTAACTATGGCTACACCTTC.